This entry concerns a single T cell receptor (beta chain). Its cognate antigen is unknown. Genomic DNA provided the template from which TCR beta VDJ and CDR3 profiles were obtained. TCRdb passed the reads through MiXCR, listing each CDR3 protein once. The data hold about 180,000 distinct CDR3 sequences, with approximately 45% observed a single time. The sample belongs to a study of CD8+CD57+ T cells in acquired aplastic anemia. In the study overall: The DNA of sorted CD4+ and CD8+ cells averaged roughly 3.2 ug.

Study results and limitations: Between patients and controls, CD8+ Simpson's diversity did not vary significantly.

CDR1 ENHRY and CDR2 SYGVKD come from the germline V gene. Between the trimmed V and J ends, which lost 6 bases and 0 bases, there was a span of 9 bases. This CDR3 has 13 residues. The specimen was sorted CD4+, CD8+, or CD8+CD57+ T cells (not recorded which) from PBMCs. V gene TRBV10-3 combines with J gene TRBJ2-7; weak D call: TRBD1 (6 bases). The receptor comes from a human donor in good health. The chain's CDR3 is CAISRDTSYEQYF. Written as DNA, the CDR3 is TGTGCCATCAGCCGGGACACCTCCTACGAGCAGTACTTC.